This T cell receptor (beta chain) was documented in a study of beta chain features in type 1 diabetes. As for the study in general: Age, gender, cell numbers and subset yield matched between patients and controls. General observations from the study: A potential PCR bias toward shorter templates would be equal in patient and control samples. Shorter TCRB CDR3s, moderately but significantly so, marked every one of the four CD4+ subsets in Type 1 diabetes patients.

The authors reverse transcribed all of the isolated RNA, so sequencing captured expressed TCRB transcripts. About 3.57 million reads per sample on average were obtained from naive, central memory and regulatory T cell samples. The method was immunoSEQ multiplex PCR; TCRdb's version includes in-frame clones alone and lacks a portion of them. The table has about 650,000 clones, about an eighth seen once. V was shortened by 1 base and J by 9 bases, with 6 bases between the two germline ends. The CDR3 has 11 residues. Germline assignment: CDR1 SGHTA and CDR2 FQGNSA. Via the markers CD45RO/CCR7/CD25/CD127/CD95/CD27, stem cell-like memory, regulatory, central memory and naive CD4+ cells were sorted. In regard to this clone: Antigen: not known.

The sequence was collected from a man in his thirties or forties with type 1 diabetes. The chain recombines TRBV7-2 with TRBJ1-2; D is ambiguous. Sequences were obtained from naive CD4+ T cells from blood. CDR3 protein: CASSLGVSYTF. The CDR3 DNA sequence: TGTGCCAGCAGCTTAGGCGTGAGCTACACCTTC.